The clone carrying this T cell receptor (beta chain) was counted between two and nine times. Its antigen is not identified. The authors reverse transcribed all of the isolated RNA, so sequencing captured expressed TCRB transcripts. Some clones are missing from TCRdb's copy, which holds only in-frame ones; the method was immunoSEQ multiplex PCR. The data hold around 180,000 clones, with approximately 7.8% observed a single time. Every sorted population was more than 95% pure. This sample was taken from a study of beta chain features in type 1 diabetes. The overall study: The patient and healthy donor groups were comparable for age, gender and cell yields.

CDR1 and CDR2 from the germline V gene are PRHDT and FYEKMQ (reference sequence). The V end was cut by 0 bases, the J end by 3 bases, with 12 bases between. This CDR3 has 16 amino acids. Study observations and caveats: There was a moderate but significant shortening of TCRB CDR3s in all four CD4+ subsets of Type 1 diabetes patients. When cDNA is sequenced, cells with high TCR expression could be over-represented. PCR might favor shorter templates, but any such skew would affect patients and controls equally.

Sequenced material: central memory CD4+ T cells from blood. The J gene is TRBJ1-5, the V gene TRBV13; tentative D call: TRBD1 (6 bases). This TCR came from a woman in her forties with type 1 diabetes. The CDR3 DNA sequence: TGTGCCAGCAGCTTAGGCGGCAGGGGTTCCAATCAGCCCCAGCATTTT. It specifies CASSLGGRGSNQPQHF. The whole variable domain, remainder taken from reference TRBV13 and TRBJ1-5, is AAGVIQSPRHLIKEKRETATLKCYPIPRHDTVYWYQQGPGQDPQFLISFYEKMQSDKGSIPDRFSAQQFSDYHSELNMSSLELGDSALYFCASSLGGRGSNQPQHFGDGTRLSIL.